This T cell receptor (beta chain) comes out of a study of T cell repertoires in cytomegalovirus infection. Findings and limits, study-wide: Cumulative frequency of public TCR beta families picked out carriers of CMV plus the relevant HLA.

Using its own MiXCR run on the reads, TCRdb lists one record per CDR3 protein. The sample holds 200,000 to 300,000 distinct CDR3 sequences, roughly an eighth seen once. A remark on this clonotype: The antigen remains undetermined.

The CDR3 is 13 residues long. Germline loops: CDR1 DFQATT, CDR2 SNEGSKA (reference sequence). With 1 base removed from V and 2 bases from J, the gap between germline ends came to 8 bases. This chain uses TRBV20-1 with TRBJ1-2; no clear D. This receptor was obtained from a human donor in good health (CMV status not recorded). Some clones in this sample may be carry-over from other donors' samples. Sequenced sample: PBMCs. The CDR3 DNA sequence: TGCAGTGCTAGAGGGTTAGAGAACTATGGCTACACCTTC. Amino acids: CSARGLENYGYTF.